The source of this T cell receptor beta chain is a study of cytomegalovirus exposure and HLA in healthy donors. Notes on the study in general: Association of roughly 18,000 TCR beta sequences with HLA alleles was found at 0.05 false discovery rate in a later analysis. Earlier findings revealed that most TCR beta V segments proved productive either about 87% or about 30% of the time.

On this clone: Its antigen is currently unknown.

V lost 4 bases, J lost 5 bases, and 9 bases lay in between. Germline lookup yields CDR1 SGHKS and CDR2 YYEKEE (reference sequence). This CDR3 spans 12 amino acids. PCR used 60 Vbeta primers and 13 Jbeta primers. Only in-frame clones appear in the TCRdb table, and some are missing; sequencing was by immunoSEQ multiplex PCR. The sample consists of some 180,000 clones, 70% to 75% of them appearing once. The chain uses TRBV5-5 and TRBJ1-1; D uncertain. This receptor was taken from a male donor in good health and CMV-seronegative. The source material was PBMCs. CDR3 DNA sequence: TGTGCCAGCAGCCCCGCCCAGACTGAAGCTTTCTTT. Amino acid sequence: CASSPAQTEAFF.